These 30 T cell receptor beta chains share one sample of origin, sequenced in a study of T cells after yellow fever vaccination. TCRdb re-derived calls from the 5' RACE reads in MiXCR, one entry per CDR3 protein. Of roughly 30,000 distinct CDR3 sequences listed, roughly a tenth are singletons. The material was PBMCs, either bulk or a sorted T-cell subset (CD4+, CD8+, memory, or dextramer-sorted; not recorded which), obtained around 14 days after the first yellow fever vaccination. All receptors come from a man aged 18 to 29 who received the YFV17D yellow fever vaccine.

With respect to this clonotype: Being one base from a much bigger clone, this may be a read error. CDR3 nucleotides: TGCGCCAGCAGCCAAGATCTGGGGGGTCAAGAGACCCAGTACTTC. Residues: CASSQDLGGQETQYF. The chain joins TRBV4-3 to TRBJ2-5; D is perhaps TRBD2 (6 bases). Germline CDR1 LGHNA, CDR2 YSLEER. V shed 0 bases and J shed 2 bases, with 10 bases lying between them. The CDR3 runs 15 residues.

This clonotype appeared many times. This chain connects TRBV11-2 to TRBJ2-7, with 8 nucleotides matching TRBD1. Trimming took 4 bases from V and 5 from J; bases not matched to a gene: 1. From germline, CDR1 is SGHAT and CDR2 FQNNGV. This CDR3 spans 12 amino acids. CDR3 nucleotide sequence: TGTGCCAGCAGCTCGGACAGGGACGAGCAGTACTTC. It specifies CASSSDRDEQYF.

This clonotype was observed many times. The J gene is TRBJ1-5, the V gene TRBV12-3 or TRBV12-4, with D unclear. The length of the CDR3 is 12 residues. Trimming left V 1 base short and J 2 bases short, with 0 bases between. The CDR3 here is CASSLGNQPQHF. CDR3 DNA sequence: TGTGCCAGCAGTTTAGGCAATCAGCCCCAGCATTTT.

This sequence joins TRBV28 and TRBJ2-3, with unresolved D. The V end lost 6 bases, the J end lost 4 bases, and 11 bases lay between the germline ends. The germline V gene has CDR1 MDHEN and CDR2 SYDVKM. The CDR3 consists of 13 residues. In DNA form, the CDR3 reads TGTGCCAGCAGACCAGCAGTGGCAGATACGCAGTATTTT. The encoded protein is CASRPAVADTQYF.

The rearrangement joins TRBV18 to TRBJ1-1; maybe TRBD1 (5 bases). CDR3 length equals 15 residues. V lost 5 bases and J 1 base, leaving 14 bases between the germline ends. Germline V lookup: CDR1 KGHSH, CDR2 LQKENI. CDR3 nucleotides: TGTGCCAGCTCAGCGACCGCGACAGCGAACACTGAAGCTTTCTTT. It yields the protein CASSATATANTEAFF.

This clonotype has at least ten counts. This chain connects TRBV4-1 to TRBJ1-1, with a possible D match to TRBD1 (5 bases). Germline assignment: CDR1 MGHRA and CDR2 YSYEKL. The CDR3 sequence is 17 residues long. V lost 0 bases, J lost 0 bases, and 14 bases lay in between. CDR3 nucleotides: TGCGCCAGCAGCCAAGAGAGTGGGGGTGGCATGAACACTGAAGCTTTCTTT. The encoded protein is CASSQESGGGMNTEAFF.

This clonotype was recorded at least ten times. The chain carries TRBV7-2 and TRBJ1-2; D gene uncertain. Germline V gene sequence: CDR1 SGHTA, CDR2 FQGNSA. CDR3 length: 13 residues. With 5 bases removed from V and 3 bases from J, the gap between germline ends came to 10 bases. The CDR3 DNA is TGTGCCAGCAGCCTAAGGCATGACTATGGCTACACCTTC. The encoded protein is CASSLRHDYGYTF.

This clonotype was seen repeatedly, ten times or more. In nucleotides, the CDR3 is TGTGCCAGCACCCCGGGGGGCACAGCCGGAAACACCATATATTTT. Translating it yields CASTPGGTAGNTIYF. The chain couples TRBV6-5 to TRBJ1-3; the D gene is possibly TRBD1 (6 bases). V was cut by 7 bases and J by 4 bases, with 17 bases left in between. The germline CDR1 and CDR2 sequences are MNHEY and SVGAGI. The CDR3 is 15 residues long.

This clonotype was seen at least ten times. This sequence joins TRBV2 and TRBJ2-7; no clear D gene. With 4 bases removed from V and 2 bases from J, the gap between germline ends came to 15 bases. From germline, CDR1 is SNHLY and CDR2 FYNNEI. The CDR3 totals 15 residues. CDR3 sequence reads: CASSVGGSKTYEQYF. The CDR3 DNA is TGTGCCAGCAGTGTAGGCGGAAGTAAAACCTACGAGCAGTACTTC. The whole variable domain, filled in from reference TRBV2 and TRBJ2-7, reads EPEVTQTPSHQVTQMGQEVILRCVPISNHLYFYWYRQILGQKVEFLVSFYNNEISEKSEIFDDQFSVERPDGSNFTLKIRSTKLEDSAMYFCASSVGGSKTYEQYFGPGTRLTVT.

This clonotype occurred many times. The genes are TRBV11-2 and TRBJ2-3, with 8 bases that match TRBD2. The germline V gene encodes CDR1 SGHAT and CDR2 FQNNGV. The CDR3 totals 20 residues. V lost 5 bases and J lost 1; bases outside the gene matches: 20. Written as DNA, the CDR3 is TGTGCCAGCAGCCCCCGGAGGGCGGGGGGCTATCCCGCTCGCACAGATACGCAGTATTTT. The encoded protein is CASSPRRAGGYPARTDTQYF. The entire variable domain, with the rest obtained from reference TRBV11-2 and TRBJ2-3, is as follows: EAGVAQSPRYKIIEKRQSVAFWCNPISGHATLYWYQQILGQGPKLLIQFQNNGVVDDSQLPKDRFSAERLKGVDSTLKIQPAKLEDSAVYLCASSPRRAGGYPARTDTQYFGPGTRLTVL.

This clonotype was seen repeatedly, ten times or more. V and J are TRBV7-2 and TRBJ2-2; 10 bases map to TRBD2. Trimming took 3 bases from V and 6 from J; bases not matched to a gene: 4. Germline V gene sequence: CDR1 SGHTA, CDR2 FQGNSA. This CDR3 spans 15 amino acids. CDR3 region: CASSLSGGAPGELFF. As DNA, the CDR3 is TGTGCCAGCAGCTTGAGCGGGGGGGCCCCCGGGGAGCTGTTTTTT. Drawing the rest from reference TRBV7-2 and TRBJ2-2, the complete variable domain is GAGVSQSPSNKVTEKGKDVELRCDPISGHTALYWYRQSLGQGLEFLIYFQGNSAPDKSGLPSDRFSAERTGGSVSTLTIQRTQQEDSAVYLCASSLSGGAPGELFFGEGSRLTVL.

This clonotype was seen ten or more times. The chain couples TRBV27 to TRBJ1-1; tentative D call: TRBD1 (6 bases). The CDR3 has 14 residues. V was clipped by 5 bases and J by 0 bases, with 10 bases between them. The V gene's germline CDR1 is MNHEY and CDR2 SMNVEV (reference sequence). The DNA for the CDR3 is TGTGCCAGCAGTCGGGGACATCTGAACACTGAAGCTTTCTTT. Its protein product is CASSRGHLNTEAFF.

This clonotype appeared many times. Germline is not matched at one junction end, which may reflect a read error. This sequence joins TRBV18 and TRBJ1-2, with 7 bases that match TRBD1. The CDR3 extends over 16 amino acids. Per germline, CDR1 KGHSH and CDR2 LQKENI. The CDR3 reads CASSPPRGTANYGYTF. In nucleotides, the CDR3 is TGTGCCAGTTCACCACCCAGGGGGACAGCTAACTATGGCTACACCTTC. Filled out from reference TRBV18 and TRBJ1-2, the complete variable domain reads NAGVMQNPRHLVRRRGQEARLRCSPMKGHSHVYWYRQLPEEGLKFMVYLQKENIIDESGMPKERFSAEFPKEGPSILRIQQVVRGDSAAYFCASSPPRGTANYGYTFGSGTRLTVV.

The sample holds many counts of this clonotype. The V call is TRBV6-1, the J call TRBJ2-2; D is unclear. The CDR3 totals 14 residues. The V and J ends lost 7 bases and 7 bases respectively, with 16 bases between them. The germline V gene encodes CDR1 MNHNS and CDR2 SASEGT. The CDR3 is CASKGFSGYGELFF. As DNA, the CDR3 is TGTGCCAGCAAAGGTTTTTCGGGTTACGGGGAGCTGTTTTTT.

This clonotype was seen ten or more times. The chain couples TRBV11-2 to TRBJ1-1, with unresolved D. V lost 0 bases, J lost 0 bases, and 17 bases lay in between. Germline CDR1 SGHAT, CDR2 FQNNGV. The CDR3 is 18 residues long. The CDR3 is CASSLDGVGHFMNTEAFF. The CDR3 DNA is TGTGCCAGCAGCTTAGATGGTGTCGGTCACTTCATGAACACTGAAGCTTTCTTT.

This clonotype was seen once. This may be a read error: a much more frequent sequence differs by one nucleotide. The chain links TRBV7-7 to TRBJ1-5, with TRBD1 matching over 12 bases. The CDR3 spans 16 residues. Germline-derived CDR1 and CDR2 are SSHAT and FNYEAQ (reference sequence). This CDR3 reads CASSFLGTGGKQPQHF. CDR3 bases: TGTGCCAGCAGCTTTCTCGGGACAGGGGGCAAGCAGCCCCAGCATTTT.

This clonotype was observed many times. The chain carries TRBV5-1 and TRBJ2-7; D might be TRBD1 or TRBD2, each matching 5 bases. The CDR3 totals 13 residues. Per germline, CDR1 SGHRS and CDR2 YFSETQ. The V and J ends lost 7 bases and 3 bases respectively, with 14 bases between them. Here the CDR3 reads CASRPGTRYEQYF. The CDR3 bases are TGCGCCAGCCGCCCAGGGACCCGCTACGAGCAGTACTTC.

This clonotype has more than one count but fewer than ten. The rearrangement links TRBV20-1 to TRBJ1-5; possible D gene TRBD1, 6 bases. In germline, CDR1 is DFQATT, CDR2 SNEGSKA (reference sequence). The CDR3 runs to 18 residues. Trimming removed 0 bases from V and 1 base from J, with 19 bases in between. The CDR3, as DNA: TGCAGTGCTAGAGATTTGTCCCTCGGGGGGCAGAGCAATCAGCCCCAGCATTTT. Translation gives CSARDLSLGGQSNQPQHF.

About this clonotype itself: This may come from a read error, since a much larger clone is one base off. This chain uses TRBV10-3 with TRBJ2-7, with 8 bases identical to TRBD2. The CDR3 spans 15 residues. Germline V lookup: CDR1 ENHRY, CDR2 SYGVKD. Germline trimming cut 1 base from V and 5 bases from J; bases unmatched to any gene: 7. The CDR3 reads CAISECGGGPHEQYF. The CDR3 DNA sequence: TGTGCCATCAGTGAGTGTGGCGGGGGGCCGCACGAGCAGTACTTC.

At least ten counts were recorded for this clonotype. This chain connects TRBV20-1 to TRBJ2-1; 8 nucleotides agree with TRBD2. With V trimmed by 0 bases and J by 7 bases, 8 bases remained unmatched. CDR1 and CDR2 (germline): DFQATT, SNEGSKA (reference sequence). The CDR3 is 15 residues long. The CDR3 protein is CSARDRRGAGNEQFF. CDR3 nucleotides: TGCAGTGCTAGAGATCGGCGGGGGGCGGGGAATGAGCAGTTCTTC.

The chain recombines TRBV3-1 with TRBJ1-1; 7 bases line up with TRBD1. The CDR3 sequence is 12 residues long. V lost 3 bases, J lost 11 bases, and 6 bases stayed unmatched. Germline values: CDR1 LGHDT, CDR2 YNNKEL (reference sequence). CDR3: CASSQARTGAFF. CDR3 DNA sequence: TGTGCCAGCAGCCAGGCTAGGACAGGCGCTTTCTTT.

This clonotype was detected ten times or more. This chain uses TRBV5-6 with TRBJ1-1; D not resolved. Trimming stripped 1 base from V and 5 bases from J, with 12 bases between. The germline gives CDR1 SGHDT, CDR2 YYEEEE. The CDR3 covers 14 residues. The CDR3 loop reads CASSLMLGRTEAFF. The CDR3 DNA sequence: TGTGCCAGCAGCTTGATGCTAGGGAGAACTGAAGCTTTCTTT.

This clonotype was seen ten or more times. CDR3 sequence reads: CSARATSAGETQYF. The CDR3 DNA reads as TGCAGTGCTAGAGCCACATCAGCGGGAGAGACCCAGTACTTC. J is TRBJ2-5 and V is TRBV20-1, with a possible D match to TRBD2 (6 bases). Germline CDR1 reads DFQATT; CDR2 reads SNEGSKA (reference sequence). V was shortened by 1 base and J by 4 bases, with 13 bases between the two germline ends. There are 14 residues in the CDR3.

This clonotype was found many times. CDR3 sequence reads: CASSRGVQETQYF. The CDR3 DNA sequence: TGTGCCAGCAGTAGGGGGGTCCAAGAGACCCAGTACTTC. This chain connects TRBV7-2 to TRBJ2-5; D may match TRBD1 or TRBD2 (6 bases each). The germline V and J ends were trimmed by 6 bases and 1 base, with 9 bases remaining between them. From germline, CDR1 is SGHTA and CDR2 FQGNSA. The CDR3 is made up of 13 amino acids.

This clonotype has at least ten counts. The chain combines TRBV10-3 with TRBJ1-1; TRBD1 matches 9 bases. Per the germline V gene, CDR1 is ENHRY and CDR2 is SYGVKD. The length of the CDR3 is 16 residues. Trimming took 3 bases from V and 1 from J; bases not matched to a gene: 6. The CDR3 protein is CAISDRDRAPNTEAFF. The CDR3 DNA reads TGTGCCATCAGTGACCGGGACAGGGCTCCGAACACTGAAGCTTTCTTT.

This clonotype was picked up many times. The V call is TRBV28, the J call TRBJ1-5; 8 nucleotides line up with TRBD1. Germline lookup yields CDR1 MDHEN and CDR2 SYDVKM. Losses at the gene ends were 6 bases for V and 5 bases for J; bases not matched to a gene: 9. The CDR3 runs 15 residues. In nucleotides, the CDR3 is TGTGCCAGCAGCATTGGACAGGGCGTCTATCAGCCCCAGCATTTT. Its protein is CASSIGQGVYQPQHF.

This clonotype was observed many times. The gene calls are TRBV7-6 and TRBJ2-1; the match to TRBD2 covers 10 bases. The CDR3 loop spans 17 amino acids. Germline assignment: CDR1 SGHVS and CDR2 FNYEAQ. J was trimmed by 4 bases and V by 5 bases; bases with no gene match: 11. CDR3 bases: TGTGCCAGCAGCAAGCGGGCTAGCGGGGGCGAATACAATGAGCAGTTCTTC. This gives the protein CASSKRASGGEYNEQFF.

About this clonotype itself: A much larger clone differs from this one at a single base, so this may be a read error. This sequence joins TRBV6-5 and TRBJ2-3, with D hard to call. The V gene's germline CDR1 is MNHEY and CDR2 SVGAGI. V was pared by 2 bases and J by 7 bases, with 16 bases between. This CDR3 region has 15 residues. The CDR3 DNA follows: TGTGCCAGCAGTTACGCCTCCTCCGGAGTGTATACGCAGTATTTT. Translated, it gives CASSYASSGVYTQYF.

On this clonotype itself: A much more abundant neighbour one base away suggests this may be a read error. The chain employs TRBV5-1 and TRBJ1-1; D gene uncertain. Trimming cost V 5 bases and J 5 bases, with 7 bases left between them. CDR3 size: 11 residues. The V gene's germline CDR1 is SGHRS and CDR2 YFSETQ. The CDR3 is CASRWETEAFF. For the CDR3, the DNA is TGCGCCAGCAGGTGGGAAACTGAAGCTTTCTTT.

This clonotype appeared many times. The gene calls are TRBV20-1 and TRBJ2-3, with a weak D call TRBD2 (5 bases). V lost 3 bases and J 2 bases, leaving 12 bases between the germline ends. The CDR3 totals 14 residues. Germline V gene sequence: CDR1 DFQATT, CDR2 SNEGSKA (reference sequence). The CDR3 here is CSASPDDYTDTQYF. CDR3 in DNA: TGCAGTGCTAGTCCCGATGACTACACAGATACGCAGTATTTT.